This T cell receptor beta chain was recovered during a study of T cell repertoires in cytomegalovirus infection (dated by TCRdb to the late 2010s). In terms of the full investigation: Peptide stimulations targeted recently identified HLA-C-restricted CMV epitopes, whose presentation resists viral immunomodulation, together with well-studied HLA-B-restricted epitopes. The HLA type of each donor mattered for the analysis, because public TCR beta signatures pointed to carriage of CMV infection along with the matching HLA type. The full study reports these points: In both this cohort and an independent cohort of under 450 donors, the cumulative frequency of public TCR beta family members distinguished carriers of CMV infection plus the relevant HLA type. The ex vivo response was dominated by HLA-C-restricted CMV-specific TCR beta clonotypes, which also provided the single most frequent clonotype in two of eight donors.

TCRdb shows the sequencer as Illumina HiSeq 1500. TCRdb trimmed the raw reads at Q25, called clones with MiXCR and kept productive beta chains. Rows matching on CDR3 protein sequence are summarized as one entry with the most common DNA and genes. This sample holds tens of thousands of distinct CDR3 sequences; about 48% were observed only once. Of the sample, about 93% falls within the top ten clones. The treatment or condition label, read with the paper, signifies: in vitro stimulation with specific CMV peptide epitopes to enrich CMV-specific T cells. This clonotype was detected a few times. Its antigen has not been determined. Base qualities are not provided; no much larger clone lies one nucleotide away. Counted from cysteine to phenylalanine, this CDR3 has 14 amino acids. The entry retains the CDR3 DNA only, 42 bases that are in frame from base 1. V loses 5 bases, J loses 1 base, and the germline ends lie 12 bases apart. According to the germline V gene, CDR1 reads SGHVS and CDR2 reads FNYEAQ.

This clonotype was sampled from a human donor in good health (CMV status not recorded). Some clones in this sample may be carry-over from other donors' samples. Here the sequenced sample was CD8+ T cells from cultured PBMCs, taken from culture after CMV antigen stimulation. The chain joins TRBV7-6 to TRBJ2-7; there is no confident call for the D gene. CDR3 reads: CASSLNTRSYEQYF. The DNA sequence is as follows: TGTGCCAGCAGCCTAAATACGAGGTCCTACGAGCAGTACTTC.